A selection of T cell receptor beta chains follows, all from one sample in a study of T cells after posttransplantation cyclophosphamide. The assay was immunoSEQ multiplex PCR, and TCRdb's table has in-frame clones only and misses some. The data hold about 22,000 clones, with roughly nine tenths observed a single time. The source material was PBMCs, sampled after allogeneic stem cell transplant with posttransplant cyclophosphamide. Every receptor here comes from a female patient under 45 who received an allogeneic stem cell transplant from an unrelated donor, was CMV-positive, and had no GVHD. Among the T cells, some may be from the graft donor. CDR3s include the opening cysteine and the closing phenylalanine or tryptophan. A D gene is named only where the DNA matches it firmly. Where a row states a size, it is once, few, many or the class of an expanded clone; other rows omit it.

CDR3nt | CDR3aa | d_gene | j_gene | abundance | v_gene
TGTGCCAGCAGCGCCTTAGACAACAATGAGCAGTTCTTC | CASSALDNNEQFF | - | TRBJ2-1 | - | TRBV7-3
TGTGCCAGCAGCGCCGACGGTATGCGGAACACCATATATTTT | CASSADGMRNTIYF | - | TRBJ1-3 | - | TRBV9
TGTGCCGGCTCGAAGGGCGGGCGCACTGAAGCTTTCTTT | CAGSKGGRTEAFF | - | TRBJ1-1 | - | TRBV7-2
TGTGCCAGTAGTATTAGGAGGGGGGGGCAATCCCGCAATGAGCAGTTCTTC | CASSIRRGGQSRNEQFF | - | TRBJ2-1 | - | TRBV19
TGTGCCAGTAGAGTGGGGACACTAGCGGGGGGGGACAATGAGCAGTTCTTC | CASRVGTLAGGDNEQFF | TRBD2 | TRBJ2-1 | - | TRBV19
TGTGCCAGCAGCTTGGACGGGACAGGGAATTCACCCCTCCACTTT | CASSLDGTGNSPLHF | TRBD1 | TRBJ1-6 | - | TRBV5-6
TGTGCCAGCAGCTCCCCAGCCATCGGACAGCCCTATGGCTACACCTTC | CASSSPAIGQPYGYTF | - | TRBJ1-2 | - | TRBV5-4
TGTGCCAGCAGCTTAGGAGGCCCGAGTGTCTTC | CASSLGGPSVF | - | TRBJ2-1 | - | TRBV11-2
TGTGCCAGTACACCGGGACAGGGCTCCTACGAGCAGTACTTC | CASTPGQGSYEQYF | TRBD1 | TRBJ2-7 | - | TRBV19
TGTGCCAGTAGTGTAAGGCACGGGACACTATCCTACAATGAGCAGTTCTTC | CASSVRHGTLSYNEQFF | - | TRBJ2-1 | - | TRBV19
TGTGCCAGCAGCTCCCGGGACAGAGTCTATGGCTACACCTTC | CASSSRDRVYGYTF | TRBD1 | TRBJ1-2 | - | TRBV28
TGTGCCAGCAGCTTACGGAGAGTTAGCAATCAGCCCCAGCATTTT | CASSLRRVSNQPQHF | - | TRBJ1-5 | - | TRBV7-8
TGCAGCGTCACCTTTGCGTTCGGGGAGACCCAGTACTTC | CSVTFAFGETQYF | - | TRBJ2-5 | - | TRBV29-1
TGTGCCAGCAGCGAAGGGACAGGGGGCAGGTGGAACTATGGCTACACCTTC | CASSEGTGGRWNYGYTF | TRBD1 | TRBJ1-2 | - | TRBV9
TGTGCCAGCAGGCCCGGGACTAGCGGGGTAGAGACCCAGTACTTC | CASRPGTSGVETQYF | TRBD2 | TRBJ2-5 | once | TRBV2
TGTGCCAGCAGGATTACTAGCACCTACGAGCAGTACTTC | CASRITSTYEQYF | - | TRBJ2-7 | once | TRBV6-1
TGTGCCAGCAGCCAATTCAGGGTCGGCTCCTATAATTCACCCCTCCACTTT | CASSQFRVGSYNSPLHF | - | TRBJ1-6 | - | TRBV16
TGTGCCAGCAGTTTATTCGGGGGGGCCCCGTTCTTC | CASSLFGGAPFF | TRBD2 | TRBJ2-1 | - | TRBV28
TGCACCAGCAGCCAACATGTTGAGGCTGGATGCTACACCTTC | CTSSQHVEAGCYTF | - | TRBJ1-2 | - | TRBV1
TGTGCCAGCAGCCGCGGTTGGCCCAGCCTCACAGATACGCAGTATTTT | CASSRGWPSLTDTQYF | - | TRBJ2-3 | once | TRBV7-2
TGTGCCAGTAGTATAAAAAAGGGACAGGGGGCTGCCACAGATACGCAGTATTTT | CASSIKKGQGAATDTQYF | TRBD1 | TRBJ2-3 | - | TRBV19
TGTGCCAGCAGCAAACAGGGACTAGTAACATACAATGAGCAGTTCTTC | CASSKQGLVTYNEQFF | - | TRBJ2-1 | - | TRBV21-1